This T cell receptor beta chain was sequenced for a study of OX40 agonist ivuxolimab in advanced cancers. Study summary: Hepatocellular carcinoma, melanoma, renal cell or head and neck cancer affected the dose-escalation patients. Study outcomes and limitations: Among the lowest peripheral clonal expansion occurred in 0.1-3.0 mg/kg partial responders.

CDR3 length equals 14 residues. V was pared by 4 bases and J by 5 bases, with 14 bases between. Germline values: CDR1 MNHNS, CDR2 SASEGT. The assay was immunoSEQ multiplex PCR, and TCRdb's table has in-frame clones only and misses some. This table holds about 76,000 clones, roughly 85% found once. Of note for this clone: Its specificity is unknown.

The V call is TRBV6-1, the J call TRBJ1-2; D perhaps matches TRBD1 (5 bases). This TCR came from an adult with an advanced solid tumor such as melanoma, head and neck, liver or kidney cancer. The starting material was CD4+ or CD8+ T cells sorted from blood, obtained in a trial of the OX40 agonist ivuxolimab. The CDR3 DNA sequence: TGTGCCAGCAGTGCGGGGGATCGGGGTTATGGCTACACCTTC. Translating it yields CASSAGDRGYGYTF.